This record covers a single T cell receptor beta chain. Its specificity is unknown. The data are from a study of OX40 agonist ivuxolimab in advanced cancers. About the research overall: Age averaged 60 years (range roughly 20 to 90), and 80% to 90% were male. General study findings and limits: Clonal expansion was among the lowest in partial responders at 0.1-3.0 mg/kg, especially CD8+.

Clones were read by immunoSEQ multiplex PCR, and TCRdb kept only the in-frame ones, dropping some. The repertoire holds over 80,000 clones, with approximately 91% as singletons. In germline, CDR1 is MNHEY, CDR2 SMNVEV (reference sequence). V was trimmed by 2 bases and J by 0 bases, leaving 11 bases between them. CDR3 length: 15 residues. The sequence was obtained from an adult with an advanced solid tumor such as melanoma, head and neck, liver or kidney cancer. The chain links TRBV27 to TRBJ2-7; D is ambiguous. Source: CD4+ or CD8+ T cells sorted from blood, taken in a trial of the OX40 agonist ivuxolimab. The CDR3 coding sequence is TGTGCCAGCAGTTTAGTGACGGGCGGCTCCTACGAGCAGTACTTC. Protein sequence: CASSLVTGGSYEQYF.